This entry is about one T cell receptor (beta chain). The antigen remains unidentified. Autoimmune disease history or systemic immunosuppression barred patients. Sequenced by immunoSEQ multiplex PCR; TCRdb stores in-frame clones only, minus some. The data show some 68,000 clones, around 83% seen once. The data were obtained in a study of OX40 agonist ivuxolimab in advanced cancers. Study overall: The patients' treatment was ivuxolimab, an agonistic anti-OX40 (CD134) antibody.

This CDR3 spans 13 amino acids. CDR1 and CDR2 from the germline V gene are SGHTA and FQGTGA. The ends were cut back, 4 bases at V and 7 bases at J, with 11 bases in the middle. Overall study results and limits: Antigen specificity was not determined for the expanded peripheral T cells.

The sample consisted of CD4+ or CD8+ T cells sorted from blood, taken in a trial of the OX40 agonist ivuxolimab. This clonotype was sampled from an adult with an advanced solid tumor such as melanoma, head and neck, liver or kidney cancer. The chain joins TRBV7-3 to TRBJ2-1; D could derive from TRBD1 or TRBD2 (5 bases each). The CDR3 nucleotides read TGTGCCAGCAGCTCGGGACGAGAGAATGAGCAGTTCTTC. It codes for CASSSGRENEQFF.